The 14 T cell receptor beta chains below were found in one sample sequenced in a study of T cell clonotyping in hematopoietic cell transplantation. Profiling relied on immunoSEQ multiplex PCR, and the TCRdb table lists in-frame clones only, not all of them. The sample shows about 9,300 clones, 84% of them seen only once. The starting material was PBMCs, obtained at the time of graft-versus-host disease after allogeneic stem cell transplant. Receptors were obtained from a male patient over 55 who had an allogeneic stem cell transplant from an unrelated donor, so the T cells may come from the graft donor. Some clones in this sample may be carry-over from other donors' samples.

This chain connects TRBV5-6 to TRBJ2-7; D is undetermined. Germline lookup yields CDR1 SGHDT and CDR2 YYEEEE. The V gene lost 2 bases and the J gene lost 7 bases, with 7 bases spanning the gap. The length of the CDR3 is 11 residues. CDR3 DNA sequence: TGTGCCAGCAGCTTATACGGGGAGCAGTACTTC. It specifies CASSLYGEQYF.

The CDR3 loop reads CASSLGQGGHDNEQFF. The DNA of the CDR3 is TGTGCCAGCAGCTTAGGCCAGGGAGGACATGACAATGAGCAGTTCTTC. The chain employs TRBV7-6 and TRBJ2-1; D is possibly TRBD2 (6 bases). Germline CDR1 reads SGHVS; CDR2 reads FNYEAQ. Trimming shortened V by 1 base and J by 5 bases, and 15 bases separated the two germline ends. CDR3 length equals 16 residues.

The rearrangement uses TRBV6-6 and TRBJ1-6; weak D call: TRBD1 (6 bases). The germline gives CDR1 MNHNY, CDR2 SVGAGI (reference sequence). The CDR3 consists of 14 residues. V was clipped by 7 bases and J by 7 bases, with 14 bases between them. The CDR3 protein is CASIPEGGNSPLHF. CDR3 DNA sequence: TGTGCCAGCATCCCCGAGGGGGGGAATTCACCCCTCCACTTT.

The genes are TRBV5-1 and TRBJ2-1; 9 nucleotides line up with TRBD2. The V gene end was trimmed by 2 bases and the J gene end by 9 bases; junction bases not matched to a gene: 9. The germline CDR1 and CDR2 sequences are SGHRS and YFSETQ. This CDR3 has 15 amino acids. This CDR3 reads CASSFVGTSISEQFF. The CDR3 DNA follows: TGCGCCAGCAGCTTCGTGGGGACTAGCATAAGTGAGCAGTTCTTC. The variable domain in full, with the rest retrieved from reference TRBV5-1 and TRBJ2-1, is KAGVTQTPRYLIKTRGQQVTLSCSPISGHRSVSWYQQTPGQGLQFLFEYFSETQRNKGNFPGRFSGRQFSNSRSEMNVSTLELGDSALYLCASSFVGTSISEQFFGPGTRLTVL.

The chain links TRBV6-5 to TRBJ2-5; D is unresolved. Germline CDR1 reads MNHEY; CDR2 reads SVGAGI. The CDR3 has 14 residues. The V and J ends lost 2 bases and 2 bases respectively, with 9 bases between them. The CDR3 DNA reads TGTGCCAGCAGTTACCTCGGTACGCAAGAGACCCAGTACTTC. Its translation is CASSYLGTQETQYF.

V is TRBV11-2 and J is TRBJ1-1, with 7 bases aligning to TRBD1. V lost 4 bases, J lost 13 bases, and 9 bases stayed unmatched. The CDR3 contains 12 residues. Germline V gene sequence: CDR1 SGHAT, CDR2 FQNNGV. This CDR3 is CASSSGGQGGFF. In nucleotides, the CDR3 is TGTGCCAGCAGCTCTGGTGGGCAGGGGGGTTTCTTT. The complete variable domain, with remaining parts taken from reference TRBV11-2 and TRBJ1-1, reads EAGVAQSPRYKIIEKRQSVAFWCNPISGHATLYWYQQILGQGPKLLIQFQNNGVVDDSQLPKDRFSAERLKGVDSTLKIQPAKLEDSAVYLCASSSGGQGGFFGQGTRLTVV.

The chain joins TRBV14 to TRBJ1-1, with D perhaps matching TRBD1 (5 bases). Germline CDR1 SGHDN, CDR2 FVKESK. The CDR3 runs to 13 residues. V was trimmed by 2 bases and J by 7 bases, leaving 11 bases between them. DNA of the CDR3: TGTGCCAGCAGCCAAATTGGGGGTGGTGAAGCTTTCTTT. It specifies CASSQIGGGEAFF.

This chain joins TRBV2 and TRBJ2-4, with D tentatively TRBD2 (6 bases). The CDR3 has 14 residues. V lost 4 bases and J lost 5, with 12 bases in between. Germline loops: CDR1 SNHLY, CDR2 FYNNEI. The CDR3 coding sequence is TGTGCCAGCAGTGGAATAGCGGAGGAAAACATTCAGTACTTC. It yields the protein CASSGIAEENIQYF.

There are a few counts of this clone. The chain recombines TRBV5-6 with TRBJ2-3, with 12 positions matching TRBD2. CDR1 is SGHDT, CDR2 YYEEEE, per germline. CDR3 length: 16 residues. V dropped 3 bases and J dropped 2; count of bases not matched to a gene: 4. CDR3 residues: CASSSSSGGATDTQYF. In DNA form, the CDR3 reads TGTGCCAGCAGCTCGTCTAGCGGGGGGGCCACAGATACGCAGTATTTT. Looking up the rest from reference TRBV5-6 and TRBJ2-3 gives the full variable domain: DAGVTQSPTHLIKTRGQQVTLRCSPKSGHDTVSWYQQALGQGPQFIFQYYEEEERQRGNFPDRFSGHQFPNYSSELNVNALLLGDSALYLCASSSSSGGATDTQYFGPGTRLTVL.

This chain joins TRBV10-2 and TRBJ2-7, with D unclear. The germline V and J ends were trimmed by 3 bases and 12 bases, with 18 bases remaining between them. Germline loops: CDR1 WSHSY, CDR2 SAAADI. This CDR3 contains 13 residues. CDR3 protein: CASSDVTGVPPYF. CDR3 in DNA: TGCGCCAGCAGTGATGTCACGGGTGTGCCGCCGTACTTC.

The chain joins TRBV7-3 to TRBJ2-5, with 7 nucleotides matching TRBD1. J gave up 2 bases and V 6 bases, and 6 bases lay outside the gene matches. This CDR3 spans 14 amino acids. In germline, CDR1 is SGHTA, CDR2 FQGTGA. The CDR3 loop is CASSSGQVQETQYF. The CDR3 bases are TGTGCCAGCAGTTCCGGACAGGTTCAAGAGACCCAGTACTTC.

This sequence joins TRBV30 and TRBJ1-1; D is unresolved. Trimming removed 2 bases at V and 3 bases at J, with 13 bases between. Germline CDR1 GTSNPN, CDR2 SVGIG (reference sequence). The CDR3 loop spans 14 amino acids. The CDR3 reads CAWSYLGYDTEAFF. CDR3 bases: TGTGCCTGGAGTTATCTAGGATACGACACTGAAGCTTTCTTT. The variable domain in full, completed from reference TRBV30 and TRBJ1-1, reads SQTIHQWPATLVQPVGSPLSLECTVEGTSNPNLYWYRQAAGRGLQLLFYSVGIGQISSEVPQNLSASRPQDRQFILSSKKLLLSDSGFYLCAWSYLGYDTEAFFGQGTRLTVV.

The chain employs TRBV27 and TRBJ1-2; maybe TRBD1 (6 bases). Looked up from germline, CDR1 is MNHEY and CDR2 is SMNVEV (reference sequence). V lost 2 bases, J lost 4 bases, and 14 bases lay in between. This CDR3 region has 15 residues. CDR3 in amino acids: CASSLTTGGGYGYTF. The DNA of the CDR3 is TGTGCCAGCAGTTTAACCACCGGGGGCGGCTATGGCTACACCTTC.

The chain combines TRBV2 with TRBJ1-2; no clear D gene. This CDR3 has 13 residues. Between the trimmed V and J ends, which lost 3 bases and 7 bases, there was a span of 12 bases. Germline CDR1 and CDR2: SNHLY and FYNNEI. This chain's CDR3 is CASSDLGMSGYTF. The CDR3, as DNA: TGTGCCAGCAGTGATCTGGGGATGAGTGGCTACACCTTC.